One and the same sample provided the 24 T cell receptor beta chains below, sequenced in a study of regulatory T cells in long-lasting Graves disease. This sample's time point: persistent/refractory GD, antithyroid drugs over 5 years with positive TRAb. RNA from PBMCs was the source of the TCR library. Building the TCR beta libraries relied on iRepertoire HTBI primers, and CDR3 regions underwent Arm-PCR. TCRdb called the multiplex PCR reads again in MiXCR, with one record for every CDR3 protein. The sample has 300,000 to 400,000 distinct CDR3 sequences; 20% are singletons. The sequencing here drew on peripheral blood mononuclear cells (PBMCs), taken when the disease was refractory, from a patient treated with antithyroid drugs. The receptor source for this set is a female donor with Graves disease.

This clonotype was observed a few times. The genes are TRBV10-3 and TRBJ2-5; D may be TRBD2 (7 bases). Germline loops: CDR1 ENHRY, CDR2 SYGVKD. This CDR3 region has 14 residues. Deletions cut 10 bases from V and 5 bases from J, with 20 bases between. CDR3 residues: CATHLGGGEETQYF. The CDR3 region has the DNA TGTGCCACCCACCTGGGGGGGGGCGAGGAGACCCAGTACTTC.

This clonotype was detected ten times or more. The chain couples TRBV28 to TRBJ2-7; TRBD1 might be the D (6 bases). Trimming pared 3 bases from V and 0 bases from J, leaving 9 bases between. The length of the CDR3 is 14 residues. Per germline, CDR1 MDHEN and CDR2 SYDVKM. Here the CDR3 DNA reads TGTGCCAGCAGTTTGAGGGACACCTCCTACGAGCAGTACTTC. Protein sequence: CASSLRDTSYEQYF.

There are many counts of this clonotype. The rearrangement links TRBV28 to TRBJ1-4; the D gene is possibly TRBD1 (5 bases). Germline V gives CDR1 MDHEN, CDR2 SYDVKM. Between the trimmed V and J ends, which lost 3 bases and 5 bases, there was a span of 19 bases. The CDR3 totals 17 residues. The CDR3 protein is CASSFPLGGAGNEKLFF. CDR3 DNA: TGTGCCAGCAGTTTCCCCTTAGGAGGGGCCGGGAATGAAAAACTGTTTTTT.

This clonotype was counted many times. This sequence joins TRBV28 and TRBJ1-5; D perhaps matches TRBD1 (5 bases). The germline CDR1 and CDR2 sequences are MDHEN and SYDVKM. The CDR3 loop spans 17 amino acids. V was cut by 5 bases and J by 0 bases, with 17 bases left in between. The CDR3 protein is CASSKQVETYSNQPQHF. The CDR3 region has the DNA TGTGCCAGCAGTAAACAGGTTGAGACTTATAGCAATCAGCCCCAGCATTTT.

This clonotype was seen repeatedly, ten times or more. CDR3 sequence: CASKSGPADYEQYF. Written as DNA, the CDR3 is TGTGCCAGCAAATCGGGACCGGCGGATTACGAGCAGTACTTC. This rearrangement joins TRBV12-3 or TRBV12-4 to TRBJ2-7; D assignment may be TRBD1 or TRBD2 (5 bases each). The CDR3 is 14 amino acids. V shed 7 bases and J shed 4 bases, with 17 bases lying between them.

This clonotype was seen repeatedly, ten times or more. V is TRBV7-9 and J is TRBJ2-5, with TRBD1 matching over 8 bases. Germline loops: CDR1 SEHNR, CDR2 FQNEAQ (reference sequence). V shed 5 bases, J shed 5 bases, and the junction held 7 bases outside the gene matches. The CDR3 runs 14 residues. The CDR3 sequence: CASSPTGGTETQYF. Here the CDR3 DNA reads TGTGCCAGCAGCCCTACAGGGGGGACGGAGACCCAGTACTTC. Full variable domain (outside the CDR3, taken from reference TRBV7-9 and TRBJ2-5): DTGVSQNPRHKITKRGQNVTFRCDPISEHNRLYWYRQTLGQGPEFLTYFQNEAQLEKSRLLSDRFSAERPKGSFSTLEIQRTEQGDSAMYLCASSPTGGTETQYFGPGTRLLVL.

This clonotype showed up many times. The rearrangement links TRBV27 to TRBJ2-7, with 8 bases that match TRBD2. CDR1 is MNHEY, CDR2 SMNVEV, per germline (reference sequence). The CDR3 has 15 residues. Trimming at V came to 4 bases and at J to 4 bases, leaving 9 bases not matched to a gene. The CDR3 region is CASSSLTGGPYEQYF. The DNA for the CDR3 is TGTGCCAGCAGTTCCCTTACGGGAGGGCCGTACGAGCAGTACTTC.

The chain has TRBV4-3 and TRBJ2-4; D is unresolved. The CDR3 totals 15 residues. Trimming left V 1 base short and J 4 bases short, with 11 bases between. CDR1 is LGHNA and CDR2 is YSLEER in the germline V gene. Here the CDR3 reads CASSQVLAKKNIQYF. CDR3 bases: TGCGCCAGCAGCCAAGTCCTGGCAAAAAAAAACATTCAGTACTTC.

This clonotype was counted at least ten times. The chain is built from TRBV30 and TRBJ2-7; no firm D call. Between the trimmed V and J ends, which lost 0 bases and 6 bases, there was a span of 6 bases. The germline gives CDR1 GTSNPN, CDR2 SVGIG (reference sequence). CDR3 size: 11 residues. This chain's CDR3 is CAWSVLGEQYF. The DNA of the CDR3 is TGTGCCTGGAGTGTACTGGGCGAGCAGTACTTC.

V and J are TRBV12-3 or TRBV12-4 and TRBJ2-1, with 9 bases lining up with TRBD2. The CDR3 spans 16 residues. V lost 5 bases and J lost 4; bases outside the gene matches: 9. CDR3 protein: CASSIPLAGLYNEQFF. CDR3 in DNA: TGTGCCAGCAGTATCCCACTAGCGGGCCTATACAATGAGCAGTTCTTC.

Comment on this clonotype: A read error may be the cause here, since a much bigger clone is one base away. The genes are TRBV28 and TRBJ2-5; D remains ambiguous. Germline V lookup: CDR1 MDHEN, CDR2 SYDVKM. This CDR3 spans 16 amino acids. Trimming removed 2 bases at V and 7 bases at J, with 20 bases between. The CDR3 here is CASSLPQSRKGGTQYF. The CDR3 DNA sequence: TGTGCCAGCAGTTTACCCCAATCCCGGAAAGGCGGGACCCAGTACTTC.

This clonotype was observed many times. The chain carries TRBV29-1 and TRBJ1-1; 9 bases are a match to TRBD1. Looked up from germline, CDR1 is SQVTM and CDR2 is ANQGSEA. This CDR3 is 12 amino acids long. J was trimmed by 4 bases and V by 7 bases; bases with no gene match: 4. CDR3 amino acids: CSALTGGTEAFF. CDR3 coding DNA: TGCAGCGCACTGACAGGGGGCACTGAAGCTTTCTTT.

The CDR3 DNA reads TGCAGCGTTCCTGACATTCATCGTTATGGCTACACCTTC. This gives the protein CSVPDIHRYGYTF. The chain combines TRBV29-1 with TRBJ1-2; D remains ambiguous. CDR3 length equals 13 residues. V was clipped by 5 bases and J by 5 bases, with 15 bases between them. In germline, CDR1 is SQVTM, CDR2 ANQGSEA.

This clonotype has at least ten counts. CDR3 nucleotides: TGTGCCAGCAGCCAAGCCGGGCGGACCCAAGAGACCCAGTACTTC. This sequence encodes CASSQAGRTQETQYF. This rearrangement joins TRBV3-1 to TRBJ2-5; D gene unclear. The V gene lost 1 base and the J gene lost 1 base, with 10 bases spanning the gap. Germline values: CDR1 LGHDT, CDR2 YNNKEL (reference sequence). The CDR3 runs to 15 residues.

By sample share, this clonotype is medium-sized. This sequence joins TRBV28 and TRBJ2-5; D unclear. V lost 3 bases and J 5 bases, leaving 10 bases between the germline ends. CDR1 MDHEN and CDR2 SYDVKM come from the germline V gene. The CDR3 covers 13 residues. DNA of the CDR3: TGTGCCAGCAGTTTCAAGGGTTTGGAGACCCAGTACTTC. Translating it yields CASSFKGLETQYF.

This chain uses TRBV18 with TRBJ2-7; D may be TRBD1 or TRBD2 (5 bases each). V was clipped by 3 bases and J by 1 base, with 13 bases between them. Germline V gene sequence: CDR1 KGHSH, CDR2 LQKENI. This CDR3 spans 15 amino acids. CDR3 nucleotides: TGTGCCAGCTCACCGGACTGGGACGATTCCTACGAGCAGTACTTC. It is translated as CASSPDWDDSYEQYF.

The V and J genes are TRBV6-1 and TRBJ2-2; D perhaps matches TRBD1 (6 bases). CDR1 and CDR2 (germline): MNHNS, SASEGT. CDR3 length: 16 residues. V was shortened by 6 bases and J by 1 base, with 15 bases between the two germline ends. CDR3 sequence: CASSYETGKNTGELFF. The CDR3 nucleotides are TGTGCCAGCAGCTACGAAACAGGGAAGAACACCGGGGAGCTGTTTTTT.

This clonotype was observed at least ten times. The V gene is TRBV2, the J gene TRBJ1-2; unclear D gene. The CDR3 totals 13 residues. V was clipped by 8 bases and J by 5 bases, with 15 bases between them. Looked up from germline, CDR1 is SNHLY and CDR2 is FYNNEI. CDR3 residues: CASLGAWGYGYTF. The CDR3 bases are TGTGCCAGCCTAGGCGCCTGGGGATATGGCTACACCTTC.

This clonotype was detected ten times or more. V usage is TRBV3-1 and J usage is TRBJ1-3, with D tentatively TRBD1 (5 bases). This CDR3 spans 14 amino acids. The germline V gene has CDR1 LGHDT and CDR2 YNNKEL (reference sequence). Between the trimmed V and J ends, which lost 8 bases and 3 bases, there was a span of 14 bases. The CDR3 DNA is TGTGCCAGCCGACCCGACAGACGTGGAAACACCATATATTTT. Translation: CASRPDRRGNTIYF.

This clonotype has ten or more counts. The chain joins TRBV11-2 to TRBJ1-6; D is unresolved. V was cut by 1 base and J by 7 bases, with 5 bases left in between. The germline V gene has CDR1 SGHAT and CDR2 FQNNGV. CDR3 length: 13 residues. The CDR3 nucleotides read TGTGCCAGCAGCTTAGCAGTGAATTCACCCCTCCACTTT. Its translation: CASSLAVNSPLHF.

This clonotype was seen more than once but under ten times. The CDR3 coding sequence is TGTGCCAGCAGCACGGTGGGTTACGAGCAGTACTTC. The encoded protein is CASSTVGYEQYF. This chain links TRBV7-9 with TRBJ2-7; no clear D gene. Per the germline V gene, CDR1 is SEHNR and CDR2 is FQNEAQ (reference sequence). Trimming cost V 5 bases and J 4 bases, with 9 bases left between them. This CDR3 has 12 amino acids.

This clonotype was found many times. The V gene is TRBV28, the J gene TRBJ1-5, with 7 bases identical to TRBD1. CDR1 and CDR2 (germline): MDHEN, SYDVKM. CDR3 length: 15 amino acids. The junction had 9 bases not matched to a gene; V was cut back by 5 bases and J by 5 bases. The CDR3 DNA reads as TGTGCCAGCAGTCCCCTCAGACAGGGCCATCAGCCCCAGCATTTT. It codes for CASSPLRQGHQPQHF. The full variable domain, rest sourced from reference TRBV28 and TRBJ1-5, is DVKVTQSSRYLVKRTGEKVFLECVQDMDHENMFWYRQDPGLGLRLIYFSYDVKMKEKGDIPEGYSVSREKKERFSLILESASTNQTSMYLCASSPLRQGHQPQHFGDGTRLSIL.

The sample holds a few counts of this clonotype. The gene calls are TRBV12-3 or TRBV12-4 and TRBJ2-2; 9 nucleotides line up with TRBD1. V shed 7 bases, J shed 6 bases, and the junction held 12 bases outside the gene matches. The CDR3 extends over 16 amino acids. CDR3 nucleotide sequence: TGTGCCAGCACCCCCTGGGGACAGGGCATCGCCGGGGAGCTGTTTTTT. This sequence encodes CASTPWGQGIAGELFF.

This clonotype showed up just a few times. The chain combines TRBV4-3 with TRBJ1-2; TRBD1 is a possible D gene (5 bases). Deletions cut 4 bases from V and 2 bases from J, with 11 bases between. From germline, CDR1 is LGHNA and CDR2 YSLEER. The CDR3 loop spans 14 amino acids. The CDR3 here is CASSPGNGNYGYTF. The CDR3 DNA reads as TGCGCCAGCAGCCCAGGGAACGGGAACTATGGCTACACCTTC.